This T cell receptor beta chain was recorded in a study of CD8+ T cells in alopecia areata. Whole-study findings and limits: Sequenced scalp T cells also include alphabeta T cells resident in normal skin. An increase in clonality over normal scalp was evident in lesional scalp, especially alopecia totalis/universalis.

Losses at the gene ends were 4 bases for V and 0 bases for J; bases not matched to a gene: 7. The V gene's germline CDR1 is FNHDT and CDR2 SITEND (reference sequence). There are 16 residues in the CDR3. A word on this clone: Its antigen is as yet unknown. TCRdb lists a protein that is different at residue 13 from the translated DNA; the protein given here uses the DNA translation. Gene names follow the mouse nomenclature. The CDR3 end falls 3 residues outside the read, so it is completed with the germline J gene.

RNA extraction and reverse transcription yielded cDNA as sequencing template. Profiled with immunoSEQ multiplex PCR; TCRdb holds only in-frame clones, not every one. The sample has about 110,000 clones, none seen only once. This TCR was recovered from a C3H/HeJ mouse with alopecia areata. MHC haplotype: H2-k. This chain uses TRBV19 with TRBJ1-3, with 7 bases identical to TRBD1. The sample consisted of lesional skin. CDR3 residues: CASSLIGTDSGNTLYF. The sequenced part of the CDR3 DNA is TGTGCCAGCAGTCTAATCGGGACAGATTCTGGAAATACG.